The present TCR beta chain was sequenced within a study of blood T cells in healthy people across ages. General observations from the study: It was not known whether donors were CMV positive (a possible confounder of expanded clonotype changes).

Each individual donor underwent a draw of ten milliliters of peripheral blood. The authors ran a second PCR of 7 to 11 cycles using a sample-barcoded 5' primer and a J-beta primer mix. TCRdb recomputed calls from the 5' RACE reads with MiXCR, one row per CDR3 protein. This sample yields roughly 2 million distinct CDR3 sequences, of which around half are seen a single time; 2.1% belongs to the top ten. This clonotype occurred a few times. Antigen unknown. The sample was blood. The sequence came from a woman aged 40 to 50 in good health.

Here the CDR3 reads CASSQDQSGHQFF. CDR3 sequence (DNA): TGTGCCAGCAGCCAAGATCAGTCAGGACATCAGTTCTTC. This rearrangement joins TRBV14 to TRBJ2-1; a weak D match, TRBD1 (5 bases). This CDR3 spans 13 amino acids. Trimming left V 0 bases short and J 13 bases short, with 13 bases between. Germline V lookup: CDR1 SGHDN, CDR2 FVKESK.